This T cell receptor (beta chain) was sequenced in a study of T cells and copy number aberrations in small-cell lung cancer. Study results and caveats: The tissue was entirely formalin-fixed and paraffin-embedded, which is known to produce sequencing artifacts. Versus adjacent lung, tumor T-cell richness and clonality were lower; density nonsignificantly.

The repertoire was sequenced with immunoSEQ multiplex PCR; TCRdb's copy has only in-frame clones and lacks some. Of around 9,200 clones listed, 75% to 80% are singletons. Germline-derived CDR1 and CDR2 are SGHRS and YFSETQ. The CDR3 runs to 18 residues. Trimming took 6 bases from V and 4 from J, leaving 29 bases between them. Comment on this clone: Its antigen remains unknown.

The source material was normal tissue next to the tumor. The chain employs TRBV5-1 and TRBJ2-7; the D gene is possibly TRBD2 (7 bases). The receptor's source is a man in his 60s with small cell lung cancer. The CDR3 reads CASNYGTSATSADYEQYF. The CDR3 nucleotides are TGCGCCAGCAACTACGGGACAAGCGCCACTAGCGCCGATTACGAGCAGTACTTC. Combining the CDR3 with reference TRBV5-1 and TRBJ2-7 gives the whole variable domain KAGVTQTPRYLIKTRGQQVTLSCSPISGHRSVSWYQQTPGQGLQFLFEYFSETQRNKGNFPGRFSGRQFSNSRSEMNVSTLELGDSALYLCASNYGTSATSADYEQYFGPGTRLTVT.